This TCR beta chain is from a study of blood T cell repertoires in COVID-19. Across the study: Some COVID-19 samples were acute and others convalescent; all came from the United States, Italy and Spain. From T cells, B-cell-depleted T cells, or PBMCs came the material, which was cDNA or gDNA.

The V gene's germline CDR1 is SGHTA and CDR2 FQGNSA. The V and J ends lost 1 base and 0 bases respectively, with 7 bases between them. The CDR3 contains 15 residues. Original processing methods: Estimates of nucleated cell counts were drawn from the amplification of reference gene primers. Generated by immunoSEQ multiplex PCR, the TCRdb table keeps only in-frame clones and is missing some. V and J calls and clone size come straight from that table; D and trimming were deduced from the DNA. The table includes 180,000 or so clones, about 80% detected once. Material for sequencing was peripheral blood. The chain joins TRBV7-2 to TRBJ1-5, with a possible D match to TRBD1 (5 bases). This TCR came from a woman aged 45-65 years with active or convalescent COVID-19. The CDR3 sequence: CASSLVGVSNQPQHF. The CDR3 nucleotides read TGTGCCAGCAGCTTAGTAGGGGTTAGCAATCAGCCCCAGCATTTT.